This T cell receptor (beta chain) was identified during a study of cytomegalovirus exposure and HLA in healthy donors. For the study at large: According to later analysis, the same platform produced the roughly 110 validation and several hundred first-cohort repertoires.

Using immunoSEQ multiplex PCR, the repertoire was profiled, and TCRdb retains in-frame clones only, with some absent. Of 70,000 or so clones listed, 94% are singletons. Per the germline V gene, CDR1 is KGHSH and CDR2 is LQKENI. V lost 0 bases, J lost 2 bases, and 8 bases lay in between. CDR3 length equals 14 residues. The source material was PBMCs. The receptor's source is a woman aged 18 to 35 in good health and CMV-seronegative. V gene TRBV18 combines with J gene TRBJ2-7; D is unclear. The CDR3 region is CASSPPSSPYEQYF. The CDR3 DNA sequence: TGTGCCAGCTCACCACCTAGTTCTCCCTACGAGCAGTACTTC. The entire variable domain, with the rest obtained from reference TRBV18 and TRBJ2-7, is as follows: NAGVMQNPRHLVRRRGQEARLRCSPMKGHSHVYWYRQLPEEGLKFMVYLQKENIIDESGMPKERFSAEFPKEGPSILRIQQVVRGDSAAYFCASSPPSSPYEQYFGPGTRLTVT.